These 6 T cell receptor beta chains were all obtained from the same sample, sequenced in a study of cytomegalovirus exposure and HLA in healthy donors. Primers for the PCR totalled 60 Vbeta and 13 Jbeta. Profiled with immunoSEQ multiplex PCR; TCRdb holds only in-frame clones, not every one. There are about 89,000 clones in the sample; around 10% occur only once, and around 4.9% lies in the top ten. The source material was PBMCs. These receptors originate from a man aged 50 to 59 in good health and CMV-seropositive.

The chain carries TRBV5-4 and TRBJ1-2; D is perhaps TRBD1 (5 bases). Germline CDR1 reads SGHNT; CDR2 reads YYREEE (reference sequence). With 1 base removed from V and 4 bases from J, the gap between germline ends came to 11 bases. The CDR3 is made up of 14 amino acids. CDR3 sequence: CASSLTADSYGYTF. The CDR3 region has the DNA TGTGCCAGCAGCTTGACAGCAGACAGCTATGGCTACACCTTC.

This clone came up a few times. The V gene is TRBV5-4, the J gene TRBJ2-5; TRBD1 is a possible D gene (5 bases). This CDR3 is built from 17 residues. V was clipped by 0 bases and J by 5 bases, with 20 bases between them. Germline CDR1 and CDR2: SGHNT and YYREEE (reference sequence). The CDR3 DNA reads TGTGCCAGCAGCTTGGGGACACGACCGCTCGATGGGGAGACCCAGTACTTC. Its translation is CASSLGTRPLDGETQYF.

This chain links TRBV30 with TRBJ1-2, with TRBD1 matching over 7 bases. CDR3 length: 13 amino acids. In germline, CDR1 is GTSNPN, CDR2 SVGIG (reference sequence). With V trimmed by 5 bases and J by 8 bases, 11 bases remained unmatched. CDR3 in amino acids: CAWGGQTGRGYTF. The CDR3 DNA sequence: TGTGCCTGGGGGGGACAGACGGGTAGAGGCTACACCTTC.

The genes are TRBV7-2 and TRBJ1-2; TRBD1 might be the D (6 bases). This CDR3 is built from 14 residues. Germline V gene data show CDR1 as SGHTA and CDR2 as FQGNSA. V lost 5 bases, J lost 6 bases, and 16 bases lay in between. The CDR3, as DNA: TGTGCCAGCAGCGTCACTCAGGGGTCGGATGGCTACACCTTC. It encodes CASSVTQGSDGYTF.

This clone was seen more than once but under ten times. The DNA for the CDR3 is TGCGCCAGCAGCCAGGAACAGGGCGCCGGGGAGCTGTTTTTT. It codes for CASSQEQGAGELFF. The genes are TRBV4-1 and TRBJ2-2, with D perhaps TRBD1 (6 bases). Germline lookup yields CDR1 MGHRA and CDR2 YSYEKL. This CDR3 comprises 14 residues. Deletions cut 3 bases from V and 6 bases from J, with 11 bases between.

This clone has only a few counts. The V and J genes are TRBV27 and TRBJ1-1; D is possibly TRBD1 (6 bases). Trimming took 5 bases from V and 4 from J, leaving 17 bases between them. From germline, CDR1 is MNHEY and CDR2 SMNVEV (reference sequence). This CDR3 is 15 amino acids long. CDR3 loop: CASSPWTSQGTEAFF. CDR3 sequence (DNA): TGTGCCAGCAGTCCCTGGACCTCACAGGGCACTGAAGCTTTCTTT.